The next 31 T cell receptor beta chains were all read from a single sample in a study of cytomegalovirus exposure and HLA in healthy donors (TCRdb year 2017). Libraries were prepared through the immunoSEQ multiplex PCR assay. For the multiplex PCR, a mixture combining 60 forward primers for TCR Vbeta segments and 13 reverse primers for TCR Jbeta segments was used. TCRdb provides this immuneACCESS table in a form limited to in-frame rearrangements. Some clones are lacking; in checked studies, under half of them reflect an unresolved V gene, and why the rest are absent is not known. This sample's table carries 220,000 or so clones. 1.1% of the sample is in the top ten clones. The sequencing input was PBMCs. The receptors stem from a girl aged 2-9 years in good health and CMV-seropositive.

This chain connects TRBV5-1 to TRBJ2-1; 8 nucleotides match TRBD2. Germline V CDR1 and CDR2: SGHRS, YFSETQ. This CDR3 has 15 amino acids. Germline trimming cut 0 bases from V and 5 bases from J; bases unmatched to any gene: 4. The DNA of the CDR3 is TGCGCCAGCAGCTTGGAACTAGCGGCAGACAATGAGCAGTTCTTC. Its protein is CASSLELAADNEQFF. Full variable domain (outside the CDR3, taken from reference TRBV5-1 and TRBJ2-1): KAGVTQTPRYLIKTRGQQVTLSCSPISGHRSVSWYQQTPGQGLQFLFEYFSETQRNKGNFPGRFSGRQFSNSRSEMNVSTLELGDSALYLCASSLELAADNEQFFGPGTRLTVL.

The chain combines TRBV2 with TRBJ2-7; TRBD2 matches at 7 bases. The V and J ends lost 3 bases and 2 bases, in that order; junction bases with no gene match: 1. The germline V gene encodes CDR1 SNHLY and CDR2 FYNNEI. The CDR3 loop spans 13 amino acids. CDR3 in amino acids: CASSDGLAYEQYF. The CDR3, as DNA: TGTGCCAGCAGTGACGGACTAGCCTACGAGCAGTACTTC.

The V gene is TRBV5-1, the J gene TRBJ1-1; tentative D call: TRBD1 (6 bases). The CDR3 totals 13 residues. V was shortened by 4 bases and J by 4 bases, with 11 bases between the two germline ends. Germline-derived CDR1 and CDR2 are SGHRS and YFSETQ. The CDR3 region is CASSLQGATEAFF. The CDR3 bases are TGCGCCAGCAGCCTACAGGGAGCCACTGAAGCTTTCTTT.

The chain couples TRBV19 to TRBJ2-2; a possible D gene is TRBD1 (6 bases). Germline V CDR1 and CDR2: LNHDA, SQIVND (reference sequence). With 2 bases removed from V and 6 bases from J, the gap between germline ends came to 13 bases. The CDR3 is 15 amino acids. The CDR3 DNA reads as TGTGCCAGTAGTATACAGGGGAGTGCCGCCGGGGAGCTGTTTTTT. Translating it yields CASSIQGSAAGELFF.

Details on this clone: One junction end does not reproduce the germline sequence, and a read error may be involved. The CDR3 region has the DNA TGCGCCAGCAGCTTAGATGGGGTGGGGGAAGGAGGGGATACGCAGTATTTT. Translating gives CASSLDGVGEGGDTQYF. The chain is built from TRBV11-2 and TRBJ2-3; maybe TRBD2 (6 bases). In germline, CDR1 is SGHAT, CDR2 FQNNGV. The CDR3 covers 17 residues. Variable domain in full (rest from reference TRBV11-2 and TRBJ2-3): EAGVAQSPRYKIIEKRQSVAFWCNPISGHATLYWYQQILGQGPKLLIQFQNNGVVDDSQLPKDRFSAERLKGVDSTLKIQPAKLEDSAVYLCASSLDGVGEGGDTQYFGPGTRLTVL.

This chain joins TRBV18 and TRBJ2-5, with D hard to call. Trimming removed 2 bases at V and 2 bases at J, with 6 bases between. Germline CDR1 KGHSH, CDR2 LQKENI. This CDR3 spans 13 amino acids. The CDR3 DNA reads TGTGCCAGCTCACCAGCGACTCAAGAGACCCAGTACTTC. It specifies CASSPATQETQYF.

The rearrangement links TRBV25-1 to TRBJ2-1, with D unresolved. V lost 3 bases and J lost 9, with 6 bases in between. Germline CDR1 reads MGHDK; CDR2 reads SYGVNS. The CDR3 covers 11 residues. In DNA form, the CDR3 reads TGTGCCAGCAGTGATTTTATTGAGCAGTTCTTC. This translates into CASSDFIEQFF.

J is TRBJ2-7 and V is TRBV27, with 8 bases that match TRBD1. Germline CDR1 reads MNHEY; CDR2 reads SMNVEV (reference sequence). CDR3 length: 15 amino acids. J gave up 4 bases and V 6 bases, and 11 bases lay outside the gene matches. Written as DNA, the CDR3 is TGTGCCAGCAGCCGGGGGCAGGGGGCCCGGTACGAGCAGTACTTC. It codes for CASSRGQGARYEQYF.

The CDR3 loop is CASSSGQNGANVLTF. The CDR3, as DNA: TGTGCCAGCAGCTCGGGACAGAATGGGGCCAACGTCCTGACTTTC. The rearrangement uses TRBV7-9 and TRBJ2-6, with 7 bases matching TRBD1. V gave up 4 bases and J gave up 3 bases; unmatched junction bases: 3. This CDR3 has 15 residues. Germline CDR1 is SEHNR and CDR2 is FQNEAQ (reference sequence).

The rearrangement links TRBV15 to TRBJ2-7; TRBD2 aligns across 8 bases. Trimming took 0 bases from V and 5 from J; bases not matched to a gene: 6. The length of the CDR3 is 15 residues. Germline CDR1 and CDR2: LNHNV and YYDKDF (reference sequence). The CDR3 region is CATSRDYGRVDEQYF. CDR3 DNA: TGTGCCACCAGCAGAGACTACGGGAGGGTCGACGAGCAGTACTTC.

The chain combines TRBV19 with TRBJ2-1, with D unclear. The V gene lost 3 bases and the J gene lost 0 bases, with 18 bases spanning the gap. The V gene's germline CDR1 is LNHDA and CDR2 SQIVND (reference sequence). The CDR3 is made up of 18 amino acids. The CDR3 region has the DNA TGTGCCAGTAGTATCTCCAACTACCCCGCGGTCTCCTACAATGAGCAGTTCTTC. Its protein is CASSISNYPAVSYNEQFF.

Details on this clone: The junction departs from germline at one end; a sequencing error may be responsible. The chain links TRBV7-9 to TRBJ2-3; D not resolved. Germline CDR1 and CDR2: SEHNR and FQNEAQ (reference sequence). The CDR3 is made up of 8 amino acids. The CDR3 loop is CASPIESF. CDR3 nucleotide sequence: TGTGCCAGCCCCATCGAGTCCTTT.

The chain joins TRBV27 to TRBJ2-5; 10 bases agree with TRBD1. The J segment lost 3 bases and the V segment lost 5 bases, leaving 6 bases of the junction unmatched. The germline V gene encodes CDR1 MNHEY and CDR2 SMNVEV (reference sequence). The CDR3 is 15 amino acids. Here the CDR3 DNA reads TGTGCCAGCAGTCTTGACAGGGGGCCAAAAGAGACCCAGTACTTC. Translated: CASSLDRGPKETQYF.

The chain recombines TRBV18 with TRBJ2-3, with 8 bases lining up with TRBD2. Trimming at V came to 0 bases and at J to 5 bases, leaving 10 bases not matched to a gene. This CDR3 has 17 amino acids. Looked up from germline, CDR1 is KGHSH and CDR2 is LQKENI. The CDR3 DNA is TGTGCCAGCTCACCACCGTTCTCGGGAGGGCACGGAGATACGCAGTATTTT. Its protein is CASSPPFSGGHGDTQYF.

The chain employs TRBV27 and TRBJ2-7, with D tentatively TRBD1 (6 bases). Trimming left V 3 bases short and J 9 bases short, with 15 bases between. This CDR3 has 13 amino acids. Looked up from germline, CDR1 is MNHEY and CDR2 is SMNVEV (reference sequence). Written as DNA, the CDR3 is TGTGCCAGCAGTTTGAAGGGGGATACGATGCAGTACTTC. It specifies CASSLKGDTMQYF.

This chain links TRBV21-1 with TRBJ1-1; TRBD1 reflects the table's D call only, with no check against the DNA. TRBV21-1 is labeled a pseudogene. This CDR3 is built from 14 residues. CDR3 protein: CASSIDSSDTEAFF. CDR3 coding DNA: TGTGCCAGCAGCATAGACAGCAGTGACACTGAAGCTTTCTTT.

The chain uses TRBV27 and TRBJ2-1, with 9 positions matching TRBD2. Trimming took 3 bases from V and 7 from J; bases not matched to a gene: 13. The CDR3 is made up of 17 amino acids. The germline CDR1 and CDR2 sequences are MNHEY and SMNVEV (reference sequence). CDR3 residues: CASSFSRASGIGNEQFF. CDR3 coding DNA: TGTGCCAGCAGTTTCTCCAGAGCTAGCGGGATCGGTAATGAGCAGTTCTTC.

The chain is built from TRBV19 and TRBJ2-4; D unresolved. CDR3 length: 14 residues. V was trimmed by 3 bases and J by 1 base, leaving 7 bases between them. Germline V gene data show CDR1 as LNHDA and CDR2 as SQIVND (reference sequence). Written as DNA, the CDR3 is TGTGCCAGTAGTATGTCCTCCGCCAAAAACATTCAGTACTTC. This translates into CASSMSSAKNIQYF.

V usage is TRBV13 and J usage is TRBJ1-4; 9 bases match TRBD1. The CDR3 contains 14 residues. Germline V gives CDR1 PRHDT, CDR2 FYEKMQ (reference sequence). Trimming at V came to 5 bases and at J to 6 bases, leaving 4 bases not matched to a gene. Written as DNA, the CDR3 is TGTGCCAGCAGCGACCGGGACAGGGATGAAAAACTGTTTTTT. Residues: CASSDRDRDEKLFF. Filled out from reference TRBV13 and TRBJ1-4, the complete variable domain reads AAGVIQSPRHLIKEKRETATLKCYPIPRHDTVYWYQQGPGQDPQFLISFYEKMQSDKGSIPDRFSAQQFSDYHSELNMSSLELGDSALYFCASSDRDRDEKLFFGSGTQLSVL.

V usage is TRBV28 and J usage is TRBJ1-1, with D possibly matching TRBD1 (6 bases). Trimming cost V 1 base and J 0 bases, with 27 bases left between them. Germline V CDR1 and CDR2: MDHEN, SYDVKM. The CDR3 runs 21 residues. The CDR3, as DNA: TGTGCCAGCAGTTTATTGCGGATGGGGCGACAGGAAAGGAGGATGAACACTGAAGCTTTCTTT. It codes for CASSLLRMGRQERRMNTEAFF.

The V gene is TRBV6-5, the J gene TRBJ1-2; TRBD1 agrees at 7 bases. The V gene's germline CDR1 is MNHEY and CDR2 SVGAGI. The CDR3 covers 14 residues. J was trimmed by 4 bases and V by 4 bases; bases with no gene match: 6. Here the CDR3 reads CASSLDRDSYGYTF. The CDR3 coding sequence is TGTGCCAGCAGTTTAGACAGGGATTCCTATGGCTACACCTTC.

CDR3 sequence: CASRGAGLYTF. The CDR3, as DNA: TGTGCCAGCAGGGGAGCAGGTCTCTACACCTTC. The chain couples TRBV6-6 to TRBJ1-2; D gene ambiguous. This CDR3 region has 11 residues. The germline CDR1 and CDR2 sequences are MNHNY and SVGAGI (reference sequence). The V end lost 6 bases, the J end lost 10 bases, and 12 bases lay between the germline ends.

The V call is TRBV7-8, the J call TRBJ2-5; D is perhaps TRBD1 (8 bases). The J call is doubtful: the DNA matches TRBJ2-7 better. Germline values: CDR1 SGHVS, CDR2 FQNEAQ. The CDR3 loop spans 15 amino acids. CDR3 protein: CASSGRTGTIDEQYF. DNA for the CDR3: TGTGCCAGCAGCGGGAGGACAGGGACTATCGACGAGCAGTACTTC.

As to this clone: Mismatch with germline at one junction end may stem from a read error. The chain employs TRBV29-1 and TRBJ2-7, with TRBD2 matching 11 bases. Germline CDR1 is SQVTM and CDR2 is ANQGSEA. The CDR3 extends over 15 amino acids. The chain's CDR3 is CSVEGTSGNSYEQYF. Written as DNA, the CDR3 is TGCAGCGTAGAAGGGACTAGCGGAAATTCCTACGAGCAGTACTTC.

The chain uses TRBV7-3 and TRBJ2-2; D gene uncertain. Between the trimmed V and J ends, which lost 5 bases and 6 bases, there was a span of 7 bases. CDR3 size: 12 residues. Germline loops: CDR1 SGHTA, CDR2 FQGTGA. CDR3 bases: TGTGCCAGCAGCCCAAAATCCGGGGAGCTGTTTTTT. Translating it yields CASSPKSGELFF.

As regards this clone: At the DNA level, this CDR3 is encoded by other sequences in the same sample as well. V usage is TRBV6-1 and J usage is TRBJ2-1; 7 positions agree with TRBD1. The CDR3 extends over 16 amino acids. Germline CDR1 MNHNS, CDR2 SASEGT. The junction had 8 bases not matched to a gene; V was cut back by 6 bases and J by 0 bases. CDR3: CASSEQGPSSYNEQFF. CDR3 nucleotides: TGTGCCAGCAGCGAACAGGGGCCTAGCTCCTACAATGAGCAGTTCTTC.

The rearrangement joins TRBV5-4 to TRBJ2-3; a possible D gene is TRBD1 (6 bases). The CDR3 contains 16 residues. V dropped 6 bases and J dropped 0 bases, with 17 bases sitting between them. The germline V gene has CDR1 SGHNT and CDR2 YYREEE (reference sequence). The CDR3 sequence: CASNKQGTSSTDTQYF. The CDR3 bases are TGTGCCAGCAACAAACAGGGCACCTCTAGCACAGATACGCAGTATTTT.

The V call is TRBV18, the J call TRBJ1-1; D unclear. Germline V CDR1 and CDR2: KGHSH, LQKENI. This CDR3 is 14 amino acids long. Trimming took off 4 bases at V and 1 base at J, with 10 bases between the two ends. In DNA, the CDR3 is TGTGCCAGCTCACTCCGGGTCCAGAACACTGAAGCTTTCTTT. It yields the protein CASSLRVQNTEAFF. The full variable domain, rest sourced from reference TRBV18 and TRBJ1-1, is NAGVMQNPRHLVRRRGQEARLRCSPMKGHSHVYWYRQLPEEGLKFMVYLQKENIIDESGMPKERFSAEFPKEGPSILRIQQVVRGDSAAYFCASSLRVQNTEAFFGQGTRLTVV.

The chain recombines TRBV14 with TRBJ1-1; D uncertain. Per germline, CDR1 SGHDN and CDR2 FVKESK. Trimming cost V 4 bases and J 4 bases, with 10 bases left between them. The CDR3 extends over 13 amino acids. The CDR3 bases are TGTGCCAGCAGCCCACAATTAAGCACTGAAGCTTTCTTT. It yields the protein CASSPQLSTEAFF.

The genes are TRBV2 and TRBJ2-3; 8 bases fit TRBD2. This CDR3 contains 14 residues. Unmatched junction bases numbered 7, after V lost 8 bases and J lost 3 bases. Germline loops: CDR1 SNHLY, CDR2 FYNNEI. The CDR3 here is CASGPGLVTDTQYF. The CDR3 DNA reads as TGTGCCAGCGGCCCGGGACTAGTTACAGATACGCAGTATTTT.

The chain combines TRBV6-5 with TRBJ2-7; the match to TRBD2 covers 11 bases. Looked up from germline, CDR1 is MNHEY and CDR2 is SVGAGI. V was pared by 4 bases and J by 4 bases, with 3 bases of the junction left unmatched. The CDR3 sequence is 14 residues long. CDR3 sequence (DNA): TGTGCCAGCAGTTTTAGACTAGCGGGGTACGAGCAGTACTTC. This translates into CASSFRLAGYEQYF.